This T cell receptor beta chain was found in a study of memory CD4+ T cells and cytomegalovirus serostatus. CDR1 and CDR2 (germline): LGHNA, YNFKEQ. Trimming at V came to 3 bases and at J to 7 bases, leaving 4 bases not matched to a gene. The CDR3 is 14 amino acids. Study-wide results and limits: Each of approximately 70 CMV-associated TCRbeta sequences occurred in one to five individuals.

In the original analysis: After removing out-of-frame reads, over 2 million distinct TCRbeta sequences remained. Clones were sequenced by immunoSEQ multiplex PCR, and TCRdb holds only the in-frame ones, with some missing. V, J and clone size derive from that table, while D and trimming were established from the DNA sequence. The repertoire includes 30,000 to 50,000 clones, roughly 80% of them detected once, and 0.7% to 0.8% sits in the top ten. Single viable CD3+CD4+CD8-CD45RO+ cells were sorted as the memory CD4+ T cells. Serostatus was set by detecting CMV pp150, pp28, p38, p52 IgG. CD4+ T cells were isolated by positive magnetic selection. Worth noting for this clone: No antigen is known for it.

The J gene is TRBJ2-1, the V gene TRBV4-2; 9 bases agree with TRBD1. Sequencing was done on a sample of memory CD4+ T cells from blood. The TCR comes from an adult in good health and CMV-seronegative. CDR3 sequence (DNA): TGTGCCAGCAGCCAGGTCGGACAGGGGAATGAGCAGTTCTTC. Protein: CASSQVGQGNEQFF.